This T cell receptor (beta chain) was identified in a study of OX40 agonist ivuxolimab in advanced cancers. Germline V CDR1 and CDR2: MNHEY, SVGAGI. Trimming removed 2 bases from V and 1 base from J, with 9 bases in between. This CDR3 region has 16 residues. TCRdb keeps only in-frame clones here, not all; method: immunoSEQ multiplex PCR. The sample lists 80,000 or so clones, approximately 92% occurring once. This sequence was found in an adult with an advanced solid tumor such as melanoma, head and neck, liver or kidney cancer. The chain carries TRBV6-5 and TRBJ2-6; possibly TRBD2 for D (5 bases). Material: CD4+ or CD8+ T cells sorted from blood, obtained in a trial of the OX40 agonist ivuxolimab. In DNA, the CDR3 is TGTGCCAGCAGTTACGGACTCATATCTGGGGCCAACGTCCTGACTTTC. It codes for CASSYGLISGANVLTF.